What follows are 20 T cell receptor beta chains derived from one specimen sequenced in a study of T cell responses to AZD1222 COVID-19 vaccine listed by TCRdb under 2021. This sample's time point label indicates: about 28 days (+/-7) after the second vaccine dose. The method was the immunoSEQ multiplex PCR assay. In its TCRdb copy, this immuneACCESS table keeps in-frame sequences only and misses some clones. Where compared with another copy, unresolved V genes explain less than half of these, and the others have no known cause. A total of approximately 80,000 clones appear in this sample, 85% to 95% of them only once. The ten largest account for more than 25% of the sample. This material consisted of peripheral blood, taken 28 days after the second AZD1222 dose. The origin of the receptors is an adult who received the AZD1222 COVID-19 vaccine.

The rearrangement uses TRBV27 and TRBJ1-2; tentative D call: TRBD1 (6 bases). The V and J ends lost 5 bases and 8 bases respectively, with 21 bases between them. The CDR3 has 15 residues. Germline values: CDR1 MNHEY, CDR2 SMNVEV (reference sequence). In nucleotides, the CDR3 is TGTGCCAGCAGTGGGCATTCGGACAGTCTATTGGGCTACACCTTC. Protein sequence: CASSGHSDSLLGYTF.

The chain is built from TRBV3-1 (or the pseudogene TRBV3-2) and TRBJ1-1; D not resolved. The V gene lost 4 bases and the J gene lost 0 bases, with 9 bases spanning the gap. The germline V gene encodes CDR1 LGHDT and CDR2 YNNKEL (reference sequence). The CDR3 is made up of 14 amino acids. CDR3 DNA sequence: TGTGCCAGCAGCCCCTTGGGGTTGAACACTGAAGCTTTCTTT. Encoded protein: CASSPLGLNTEAFF.

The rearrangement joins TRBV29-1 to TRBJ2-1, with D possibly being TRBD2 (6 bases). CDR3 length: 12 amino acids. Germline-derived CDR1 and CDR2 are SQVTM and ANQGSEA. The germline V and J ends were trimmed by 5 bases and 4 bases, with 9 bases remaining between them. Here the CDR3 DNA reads TGCAGCGTTCCCCGGGGGTACAATGAGCAGTTCTTC. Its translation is CSVPRGYNEQFF.

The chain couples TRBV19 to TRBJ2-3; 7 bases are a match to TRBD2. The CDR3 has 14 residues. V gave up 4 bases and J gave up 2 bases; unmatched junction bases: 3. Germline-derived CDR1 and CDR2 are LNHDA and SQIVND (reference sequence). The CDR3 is CASSTSGLTDTQYF. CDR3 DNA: TGTGCCAGTAGTACTAGCGGACTCACAGATACGCAGTATTTT.

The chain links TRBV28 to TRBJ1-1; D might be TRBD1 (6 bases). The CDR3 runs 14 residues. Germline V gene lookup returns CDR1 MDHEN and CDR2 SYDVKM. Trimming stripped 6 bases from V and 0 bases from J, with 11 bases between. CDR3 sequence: CASRWGAMNTEAFF. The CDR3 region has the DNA TGTGCCAGCAGGTGGGGGGCCATGAACACTGAAGCTTTCTTT.

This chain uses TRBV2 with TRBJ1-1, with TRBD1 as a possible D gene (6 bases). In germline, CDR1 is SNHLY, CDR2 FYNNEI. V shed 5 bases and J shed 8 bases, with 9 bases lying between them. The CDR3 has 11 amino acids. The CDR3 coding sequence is TGTGCCAGCAGTCTAACAGGGGAAGCTTTCTTT. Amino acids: CASSLTGEAFF.

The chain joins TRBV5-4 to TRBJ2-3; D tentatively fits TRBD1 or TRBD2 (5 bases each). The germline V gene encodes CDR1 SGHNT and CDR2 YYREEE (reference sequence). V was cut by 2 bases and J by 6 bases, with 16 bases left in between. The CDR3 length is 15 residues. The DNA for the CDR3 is TGTGCCAGCAGCTTCTGGAGAGGGGCGGGTGATACGCAGTATTTT. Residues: CASSFWRGAGDTQYF.

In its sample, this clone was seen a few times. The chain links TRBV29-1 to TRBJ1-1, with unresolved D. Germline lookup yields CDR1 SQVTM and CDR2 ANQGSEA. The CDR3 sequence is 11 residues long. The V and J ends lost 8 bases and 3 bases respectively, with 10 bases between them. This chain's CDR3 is CSYRLYTEAFF. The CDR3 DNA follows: TGCAGCTATCGACTTTACACTGAAGCTTTCTTT.

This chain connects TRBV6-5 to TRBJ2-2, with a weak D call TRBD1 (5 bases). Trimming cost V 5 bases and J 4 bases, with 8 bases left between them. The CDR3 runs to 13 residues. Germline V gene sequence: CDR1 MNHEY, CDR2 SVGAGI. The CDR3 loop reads CASSKTGTGELFF. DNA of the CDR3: TGTGCCAGCAGTAAAACAGGCACCGGGGAGCTGTTTTTT.

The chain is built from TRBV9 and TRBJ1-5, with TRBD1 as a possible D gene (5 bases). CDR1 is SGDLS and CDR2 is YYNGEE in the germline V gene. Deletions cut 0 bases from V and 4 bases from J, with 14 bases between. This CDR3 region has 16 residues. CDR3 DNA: TGTGCCAGCAGCGTAGCGGGAGACCCAGGGAATCAGCCCCAGCATTTT. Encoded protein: CASSVAGDPGNQPQHF.

CDR3 DNA: TGCGCCAGCAGCCTCGAGCCGGACCGCTACGAGCAGTACTTC. Translation: CASSLEPDRYEQYF. This sequence joins TRBV4-1 and TRBJ2-7; D call uncertain. From germline, CDR1 is MGHRA and CDR2 YSYEKL. V was clipped by 4 bases and J by 3 bases, with 13 bases between them. The CDR3 has 14 residues.

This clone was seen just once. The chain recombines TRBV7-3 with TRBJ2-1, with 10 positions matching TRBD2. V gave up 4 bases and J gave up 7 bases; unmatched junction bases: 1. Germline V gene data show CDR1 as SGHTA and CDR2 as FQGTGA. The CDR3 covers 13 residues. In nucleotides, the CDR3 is TGTGCCAGCAGCTCGGGACTAGCGAATGAGCAGTTCTTC. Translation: CASSSGLANEQFF.

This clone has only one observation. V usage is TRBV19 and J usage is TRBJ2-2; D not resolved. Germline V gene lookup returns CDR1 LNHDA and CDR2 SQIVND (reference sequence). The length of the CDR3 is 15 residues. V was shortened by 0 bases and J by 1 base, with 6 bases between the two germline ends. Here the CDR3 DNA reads TGTGCCAGTAGTATAGACAGTTTGAACACCGGGGAGCTGTTTTTT. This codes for CASSIDSLNTGELFF.

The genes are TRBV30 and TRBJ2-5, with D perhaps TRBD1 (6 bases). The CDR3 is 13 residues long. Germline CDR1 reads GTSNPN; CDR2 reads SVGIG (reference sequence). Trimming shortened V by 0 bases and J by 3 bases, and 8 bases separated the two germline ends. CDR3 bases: TGTGCCTGGAGTGTAGACAGGAAAGAGACCCAGTACTTC. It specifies CAWSVDRKETQYF.

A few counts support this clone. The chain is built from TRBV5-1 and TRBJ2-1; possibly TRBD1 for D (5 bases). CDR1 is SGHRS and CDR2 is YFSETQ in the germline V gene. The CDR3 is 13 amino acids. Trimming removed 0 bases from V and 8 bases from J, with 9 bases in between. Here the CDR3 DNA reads TGCGCCAGCAGCTTGGCTGGGGCCGATGAGCAGTTCTTC. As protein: CASSLAGADEQFF. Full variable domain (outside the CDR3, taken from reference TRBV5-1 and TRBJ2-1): KAGVTQTPRYLIKTRGQQVTLSCSPISGHRSVSWYQQTPGQGLQFLFEYFSETQRNKGNFPGRFSGRQFSNSRSEMNVSTLELGDSALYLCASSLAGADEQFFGPGTRLTVL.

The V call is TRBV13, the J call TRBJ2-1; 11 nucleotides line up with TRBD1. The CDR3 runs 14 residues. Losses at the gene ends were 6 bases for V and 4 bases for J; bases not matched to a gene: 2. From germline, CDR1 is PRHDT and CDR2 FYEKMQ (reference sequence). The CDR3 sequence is CASSRDRGYNEQFF. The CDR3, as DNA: TGTGCCAGCAGTCGGGACAGGGGGTACAATGAGCAGTTCTTC.

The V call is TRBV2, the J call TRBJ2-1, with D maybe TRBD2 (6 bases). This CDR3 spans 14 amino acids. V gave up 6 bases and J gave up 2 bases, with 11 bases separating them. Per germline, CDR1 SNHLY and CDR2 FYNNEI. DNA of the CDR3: TGTGCCAGCAGGGTCGGAGGGGCCTACAATGAGCAGTTCTTC. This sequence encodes CASRVGGAYNEQFF.

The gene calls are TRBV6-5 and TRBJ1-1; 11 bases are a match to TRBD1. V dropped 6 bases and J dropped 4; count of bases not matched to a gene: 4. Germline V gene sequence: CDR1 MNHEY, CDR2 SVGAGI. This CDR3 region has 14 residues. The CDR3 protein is CASRGQGVGTEAFF. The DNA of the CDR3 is TGTGCCAGCAGGGGACAGGGGGTTGGCACTGAAGCTTTCTTT.

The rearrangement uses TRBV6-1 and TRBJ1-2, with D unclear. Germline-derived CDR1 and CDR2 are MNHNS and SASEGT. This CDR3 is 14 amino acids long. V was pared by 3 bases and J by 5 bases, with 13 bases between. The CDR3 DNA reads TGTGCCAGCAGTGACGGCGTCCCTCGGTATGGCTACACCTTC. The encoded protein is CASSDGVPRYGYTF.

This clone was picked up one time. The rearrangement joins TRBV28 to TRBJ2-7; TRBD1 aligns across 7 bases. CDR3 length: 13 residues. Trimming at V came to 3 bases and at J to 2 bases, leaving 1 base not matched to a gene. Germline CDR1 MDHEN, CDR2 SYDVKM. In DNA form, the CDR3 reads TGTGCCAGCAGTTTCGGGACAGCCTACGAGCAGTACTTC. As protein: CASSFGTAYEQYF.